This passage covers 20 T cell receptor beta chains from one sample sequenced in a study of blood T cells in healthy people across ages. The authors ran a second PCR of about 7 to 11 cycles using a sample-barcoded 5' primer and a J-beta primer mix. MiXCR, run by TCRdb on the 5' RACE reads, gives a single entry per CDR3 protein. The data hold about 900,000 distinct CDR3 sequences, with around 62% observed a single time. The sample taken for sequencing was blood. All receptors come from a man aged 25 to 45 in good health.

This chain links TRBV6-1 with TRBJ2-5, with D perhaps matching TRBD2 (6 bases). CDR3 length equals 13 residues. Between the trimmed V and J ends, which lost 6 bases and 1 base, there was a span of 9 bases. Germline CDR1 and CDR2: MNHNS and SASEGT. The CDR3 protein is CASRFSGQETQYF. The CDR3 bases are TGTGCCAGCAGATTTAGCGGCCAAGAGACCCAGTACTTC.

In DNA form, the CDR3 reads TGCAGCGTTCAAACCTCGGGCCCGATACAGGGACCGAACACTGAAGCTTTCTTT. Amino acid sequence: CSVQTSGPIQGPNTEAFF. V gene TRBV29-1 combines with J gene TRBJ1-1; D perhaps matches TRBD1 (6 bases). Germline CDR1 SQVTM, CDR2 ANQGSEA. The CDR3 length is 18 residues. The V end lost 5 bases, the J end lost 1 base, and 26 bases lay between the germline ends.

CDR3 protein: CASSYRGTGKETQYF. CDR3 DNA: TGTGCCAGCAGTTACAGGGGGACAGGAAAAGAGACCCAGTACTTC. The chain uses TRBV6-5 and TRBJ2-5; 8 positions agree with TRBD1. This CDR3 has 15 amino acids. CDR1 is MNHEY and CDR2 is SVGAGI in the germline V gene. Trimming removed 2 bases from V and 3 bases from J; junction bases left unmatched: 5.

This clonotype was observed a handful of times. V is TRBV7-9 and J is TRBJ2-1, with TRBD2 as a possible D gene (6 bases). Looked up from germline, CDR1 is SEHNR and CDR2 is FQNEAQ (reference sequence). The CDR3 runs 12 residues. V was pared by 8 bases and J by 7 bases, with 12 bases between. In DNA, the CDR3 is TGTGCCAGCTCAGGAGGGCTTAATGAGCAGTTCTTC. Translation gives CASSGGLNEQFF.

V is TRBV20-1 and J is TRBJ2-7, with a possible D match to TRBD2 (6 bases). The CDR3 is 12 amino acids. Germline values: CDR1 DFQATT, CDR2 SNEGSKA (reference sequence). The V and J ends lost 0 bases and 7 bases respectively, with 10 bases between them. CDR3 sequence (DNA): TGCAGTGCTAGAGATCGCGGGACGGAGCAGTACTTC. This sequence encodes CSARDRGTEQYF.

The V call is TRBV9, the J call TRBJ1-2; D gene ambiguous. The CDR3 covers 17 residues. The germline V and J ends were trimmed by 4 bases and 0 bases, with 19 bases remaining between them. CDR1 is SGDLS, CDR2 YYNGEE, per germline. The CDR3 DNA reads as TGTGCCAGCAGCCCAGGTAGTTCCGTTCAGCCTAACTATGGCTACACCTTC. Translated: CASSPGSSVQPNYGYTF.

The genes are TRBV29-1 and TRBJ1-1; D is unclear. CDR3 size: 13 residues. With 6 bases removed from V and 0 bases from J, the gap between germline ends came to 11 bases. Germline V gives CDR1 SQVTM, CDR2 ANQGSEA. The CDR3, as DNA: TGCAGCGTCGAGGAGCAGATGAACACTGAAGCTTTCTTT. Protein product: CSVEEQMNTEAFF.

The gene calls are TRBV7-9 and TRBJ2-6, with a possible D match to TRBD2 (6 bases). CDR3 length: 17 amino acids. Trimming stripped 5 bases from V and 3 bases from J, with 17 bases between. Germline V CDR1 and CDR2: SEHNR, FQNEAQ (reference sequence). CDR3: CASSPGGWGLGANVLTF. The DNA of the CDR3 is TGTGCCAGCAGCCCTGGAGGGTGGGGACTTGGGGCCAACGTCCTGACTTTC.

This chain links TRBV7-2 with TRBJ2-4, with D maybe TRBD2 (5 bases). CDR1 and CDR2 from the germline V gene are SGHTA and FQGNSA. The CDR3 runs 14 residues. V dropped 2 bases and J dropped 6 bases, with 11 bases sitting between them. CDR3 amino acids: CASSLSREANIQYF. The DNA of the CDR3 is TGTGCCAGCAGCTTATCCCGGGAAGCAAACATTCAGTACTTC.

This clonotype occurred a few times. The chain links TRBV5-1 to TRBJ2-3; the match to TRBD2 covers 9 bases. This CDR3 region has 13 residues. Unmatched junction bases numbered 10, after V lost 3 bases and J lost 14 bases. CDR1 and CDR2 (germline): SGHRS, YFSETQ. The CDR3 region is CASSSPATSGSYF. The CDR3 DNA follows: TGCGCCAGCAGCTCTCCCGCGACTAGCGGCTCGTATTTT.

The chain joins TRBV20-1 to TRBJ2-3; 9 nucleotides match TRBD1. The germline V gene encodes CDR1 DFQATT and CDR2 SNEGSKA (reference sequence). This CDR3 has 14 amino acids. With 0 bases clipped from V and 4 bases from J, the junction kept 2 bases outside the gene matches. The CDR3 nucleotides read TGCAGTGCTAGAGATCGGGACAGGGCAGATACGCAGTATTTT. This gives the protein CSARDRDRADTQYF.

The V and J genes are TRBV28 and TRBJ2-3; D remains ambiguous. The CDR3 totals 15 residues. Germline V gives CDR1 MDHEN, CDR2 SYDVKM. Trimming pared 6 bases from V and 0 bases from J, leaving 13 bases between. The CDR3 sequence is CASSFQALSTDTQYF. The CDR3, as DNA: TGTGCCAGCAGCTTCCAGGCCCTTAGCACAGATACGCAGTATTTT.

V and J are TRBV6-2 or TRBV6-3 and TRBJ1-5; the D is unclear. Trimming took 4 bases from V and 1 from J, leaving 11 bases between them. CDR1 MNHEY and CDR2 SVGEGT come from the germline V gene. The CDR3 is 15 residues long. The CDR3 loop reads CASSSSGISNQPQHF. Here the CDR3 DNA reads TGTGCCAGCAGTTCATCCGGGATCAGCAATCAGCCCCAGCATTTT.

This clonotype was seen a handful of times. This sequence joins TRBV10-3 and TRBJ2-4, with TRBD1 identical over 11 bases. The DNA end is more similar to TRBJ2-7, so the J call may be wrong. The CDR3 is made up of 15 amino acids. Germline assignment: CDR1 ENHRY and CDR2 SYGVKD. The CDR3 DNA is TGTGCCATCAGTGGCGGGACAGGGGGTACCTACGAGCAGTACTTC. This encodes CAISGGTGGTYEQYF.

V usage is TRBV27 and J usage is TRBJ2-1, with 7 bases aligning to TRBD2. Per germline, CDR1 MNHEY and CDR2 SMNVEV (reference sequence). The CDR3 totals 15 residues. The V segment lost 2 bases and the J segment 7 bases; nucleotides outside the gene matches: 8. CDR3 protein: CASSLGGGVINEQFF. Here the CDR3 DNA reads TGTGCCAGCAGTTTAGGTGGGGGGGTTATTAATGAGCAGTTCTTC.

This chain uses TRBV7-3 with TRBJ2-3, with D hard to call. Trimming took off 5 bases at V and 0 bases at J, with 9 bases between the two ends. This CDR3 is built from 14 residues. Germline values: CDR1 SGHTA, CDR2 FQGTGA. The CDR3 region has the DNA TGTGCCAGCAGCCAACTTCACAGCACAGATACGCAGTATTTT. Translation gives CASSQLHSTDTQYF. The full variable domain, completed using reference TRBV7-3 and TRBJ2-3, is GAGVSQTPSNKVTEKGKYVELRCDPISGHTALYWYRQSLGQGPEFLIYFQGTGAADDSGLPNDRFFAVRPEGSVSTLKIQRTERGDSAVYLCASSQLHSTDTQYFGPGTRLTVL.

The chain links TRBV5-1 to TRBJ1-2, with TRBD1 matching 8 bases. The germline CDR1 and CDR2 sequences are SGHRS and YFSETQ. This CDR3 spans 14 amino acids. V lost 4 bases to trimming and J lost 10 bases; unmatched junction nucleotides: 12. In DNA form, the CDR3 reads TGCGCCAGCAGCCCCGAGACAGGGGCCCGCGCCTACACCTTC. This sequence encodes CASSPETGARAYTF.

This chain links TRBV6-2 or TRBV6-3 with TRBJ2-7, with 9 positions matching TRBD1. Germline loops: CDR1 MNHEY, CDR2 SVGEGT. Trimming took 10 bases from V and 5 from J; bases not matched to a gene: 6. This CDR3 comprises 12 residues. CDR3 amino acids: CATGQGFHEQYF. CDR3 bases: TGTGCCACCGGACAGGGGTTCCACGAGCAGTACTTC.

In this sample, this clonotype turned up a few times. The chain links TRBV20-1 to TRBJ2-5; 13 bases match TRBD2. The CDR3 has 17 amino acids. Losses at the gene ends were 4 bases for V and 1 base for J; bases not matched to a gene: 9. CDR1 is DFQATT, CDR2 SNEGSKA, per germline (reference sequence). The CDR3 coding sequence is TGCAGTGCTACGACTAGCGGGGGGTCTCTCTCCCAAGAGACCCAGTACTTC. Residues: CSATTSGGSLSQETQYF.

This clonotype has ten or more counts. V gene TRBV12-3 or TRBV12-4 combines with J gene TRBJ2-6; D gene uncertain. The CDR3 has 13 residues. Trimming shortened V by 7 bases and J by 0 bases, and 4 bases separated the two germline ends. The CDR3 DNA is TGTGCCAGCACCCTCTCTGGGGCCAACGTCCTGACTTTC. It encodes CASTLSGANVLTF.